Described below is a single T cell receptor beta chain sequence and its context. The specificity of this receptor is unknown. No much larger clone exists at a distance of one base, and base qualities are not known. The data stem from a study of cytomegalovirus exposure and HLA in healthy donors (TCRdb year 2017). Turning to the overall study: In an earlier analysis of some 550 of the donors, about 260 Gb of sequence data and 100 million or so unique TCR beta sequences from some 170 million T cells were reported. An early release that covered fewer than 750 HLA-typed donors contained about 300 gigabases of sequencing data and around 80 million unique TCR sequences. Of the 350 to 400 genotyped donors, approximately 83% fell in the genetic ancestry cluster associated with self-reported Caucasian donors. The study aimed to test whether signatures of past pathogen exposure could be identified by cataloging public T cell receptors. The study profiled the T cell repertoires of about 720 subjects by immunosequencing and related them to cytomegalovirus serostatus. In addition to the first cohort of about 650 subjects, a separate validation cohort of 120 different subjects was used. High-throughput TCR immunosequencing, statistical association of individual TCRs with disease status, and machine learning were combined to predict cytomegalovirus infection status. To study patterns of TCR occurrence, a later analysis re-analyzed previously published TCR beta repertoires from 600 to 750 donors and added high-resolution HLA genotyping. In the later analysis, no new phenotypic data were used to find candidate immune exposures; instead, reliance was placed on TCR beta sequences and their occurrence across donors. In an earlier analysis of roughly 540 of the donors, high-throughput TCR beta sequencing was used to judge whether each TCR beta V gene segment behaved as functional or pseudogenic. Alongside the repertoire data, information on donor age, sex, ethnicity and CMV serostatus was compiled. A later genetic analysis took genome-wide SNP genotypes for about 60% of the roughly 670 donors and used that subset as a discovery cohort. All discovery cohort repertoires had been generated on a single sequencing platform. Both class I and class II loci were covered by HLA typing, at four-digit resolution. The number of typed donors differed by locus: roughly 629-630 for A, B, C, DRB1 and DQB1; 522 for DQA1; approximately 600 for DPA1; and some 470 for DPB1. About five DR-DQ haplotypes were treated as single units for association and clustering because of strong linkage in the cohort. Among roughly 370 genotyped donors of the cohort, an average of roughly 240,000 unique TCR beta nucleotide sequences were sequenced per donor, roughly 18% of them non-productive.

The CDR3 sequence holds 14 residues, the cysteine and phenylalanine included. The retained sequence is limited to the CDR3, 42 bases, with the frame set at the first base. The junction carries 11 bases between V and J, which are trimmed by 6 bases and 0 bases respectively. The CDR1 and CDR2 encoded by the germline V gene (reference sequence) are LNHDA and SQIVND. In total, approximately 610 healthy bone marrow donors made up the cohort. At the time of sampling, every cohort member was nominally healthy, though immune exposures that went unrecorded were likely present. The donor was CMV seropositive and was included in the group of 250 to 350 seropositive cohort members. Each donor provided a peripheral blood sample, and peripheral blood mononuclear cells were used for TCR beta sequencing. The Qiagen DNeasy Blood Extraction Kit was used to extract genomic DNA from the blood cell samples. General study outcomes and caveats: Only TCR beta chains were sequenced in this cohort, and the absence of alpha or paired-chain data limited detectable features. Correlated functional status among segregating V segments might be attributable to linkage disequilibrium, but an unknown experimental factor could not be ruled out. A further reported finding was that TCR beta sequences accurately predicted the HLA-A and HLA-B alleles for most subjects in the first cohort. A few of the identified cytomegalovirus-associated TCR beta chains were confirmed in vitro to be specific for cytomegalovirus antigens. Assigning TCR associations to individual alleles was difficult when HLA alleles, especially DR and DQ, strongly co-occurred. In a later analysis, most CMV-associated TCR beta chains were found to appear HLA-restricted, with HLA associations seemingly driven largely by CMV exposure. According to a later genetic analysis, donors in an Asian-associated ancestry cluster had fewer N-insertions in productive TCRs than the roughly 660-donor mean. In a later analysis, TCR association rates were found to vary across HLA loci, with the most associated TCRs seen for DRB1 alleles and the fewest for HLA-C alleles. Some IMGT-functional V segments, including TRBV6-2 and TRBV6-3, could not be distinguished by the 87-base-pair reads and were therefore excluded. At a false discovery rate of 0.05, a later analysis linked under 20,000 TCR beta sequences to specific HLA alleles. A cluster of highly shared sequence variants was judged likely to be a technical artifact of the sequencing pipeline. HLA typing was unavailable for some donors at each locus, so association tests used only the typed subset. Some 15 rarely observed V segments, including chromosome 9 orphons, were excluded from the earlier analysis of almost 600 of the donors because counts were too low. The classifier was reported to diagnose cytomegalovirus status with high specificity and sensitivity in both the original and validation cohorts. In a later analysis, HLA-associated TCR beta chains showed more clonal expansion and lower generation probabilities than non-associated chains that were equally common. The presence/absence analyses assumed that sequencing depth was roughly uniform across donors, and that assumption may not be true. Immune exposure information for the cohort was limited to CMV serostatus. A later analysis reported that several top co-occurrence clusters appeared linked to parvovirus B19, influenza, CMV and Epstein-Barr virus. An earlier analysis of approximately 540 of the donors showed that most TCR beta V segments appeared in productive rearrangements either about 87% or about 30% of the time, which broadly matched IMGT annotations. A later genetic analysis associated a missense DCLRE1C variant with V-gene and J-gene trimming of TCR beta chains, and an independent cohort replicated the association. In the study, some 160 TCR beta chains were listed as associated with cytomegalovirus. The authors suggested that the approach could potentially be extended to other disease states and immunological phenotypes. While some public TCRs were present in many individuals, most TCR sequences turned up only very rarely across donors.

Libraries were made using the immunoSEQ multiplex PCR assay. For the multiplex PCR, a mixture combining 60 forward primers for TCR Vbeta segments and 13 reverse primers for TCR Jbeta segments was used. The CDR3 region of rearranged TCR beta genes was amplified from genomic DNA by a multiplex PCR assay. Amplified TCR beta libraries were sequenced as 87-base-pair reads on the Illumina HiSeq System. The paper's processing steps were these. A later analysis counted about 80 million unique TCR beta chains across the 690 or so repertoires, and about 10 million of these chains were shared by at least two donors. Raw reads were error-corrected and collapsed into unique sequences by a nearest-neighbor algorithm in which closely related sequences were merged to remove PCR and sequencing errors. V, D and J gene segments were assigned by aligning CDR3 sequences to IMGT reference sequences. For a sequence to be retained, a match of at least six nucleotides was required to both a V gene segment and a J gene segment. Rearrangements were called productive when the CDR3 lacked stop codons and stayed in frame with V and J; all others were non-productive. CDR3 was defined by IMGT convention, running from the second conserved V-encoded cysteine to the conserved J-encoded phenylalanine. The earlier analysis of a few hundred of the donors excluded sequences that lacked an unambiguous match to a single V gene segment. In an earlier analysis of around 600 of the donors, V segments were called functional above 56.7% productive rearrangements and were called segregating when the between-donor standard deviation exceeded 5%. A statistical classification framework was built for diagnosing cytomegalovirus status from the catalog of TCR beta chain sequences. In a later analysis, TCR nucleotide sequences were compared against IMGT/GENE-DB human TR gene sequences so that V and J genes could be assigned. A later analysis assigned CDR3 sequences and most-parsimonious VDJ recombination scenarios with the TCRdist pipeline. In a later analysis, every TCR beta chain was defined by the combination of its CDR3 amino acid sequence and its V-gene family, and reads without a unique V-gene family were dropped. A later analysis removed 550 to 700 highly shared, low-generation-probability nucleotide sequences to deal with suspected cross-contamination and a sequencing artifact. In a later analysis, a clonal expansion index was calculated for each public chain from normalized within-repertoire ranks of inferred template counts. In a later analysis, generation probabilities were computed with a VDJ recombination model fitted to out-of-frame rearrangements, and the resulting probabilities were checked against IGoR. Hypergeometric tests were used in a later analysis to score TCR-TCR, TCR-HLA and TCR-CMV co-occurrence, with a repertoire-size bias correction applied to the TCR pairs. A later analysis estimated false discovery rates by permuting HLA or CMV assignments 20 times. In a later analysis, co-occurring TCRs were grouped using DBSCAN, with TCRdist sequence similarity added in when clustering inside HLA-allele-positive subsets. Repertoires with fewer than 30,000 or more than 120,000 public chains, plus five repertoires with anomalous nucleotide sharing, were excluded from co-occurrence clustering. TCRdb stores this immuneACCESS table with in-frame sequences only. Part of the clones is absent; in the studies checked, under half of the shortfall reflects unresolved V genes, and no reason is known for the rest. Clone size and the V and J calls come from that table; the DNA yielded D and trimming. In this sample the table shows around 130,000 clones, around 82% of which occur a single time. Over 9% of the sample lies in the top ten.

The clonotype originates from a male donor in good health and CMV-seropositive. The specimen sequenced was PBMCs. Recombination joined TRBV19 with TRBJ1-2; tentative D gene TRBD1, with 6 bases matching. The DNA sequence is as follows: TGTGCCAGTAGGGGCAGGGGAACTAACTATGGCTACACCTTC. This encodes CASRGRGTNYGYTF.